Presented here are 5 T cell receptor beta chains from one specimen sequenced in a study of T cell responses to AZD1222 COVID-19 vaccine. TCRdb keeps only in-frame clones here, not all; method: immunoSEQ multiplex PCR. Among 120,000 or so clones listed, 80% to 90% were seen once. This material consisted of peripheral blood, taken 28 days after the second AZD1222 dose. The receptors shown here come from an adult who received the AZD1222 COVID-19 vaccine.

The rearrangement uses TRBV9 and TRBJ2-7, with 7 bases lining up with TRBD1. This CDR3 is 15 amino acids long. After removal of 0 bases from V and 4 bases from J, the junction contained 7 bases not matched to a gene. CDR1 and CDR2 (germline): SGDLS, YYNGEE. The chain's CDR3 is CASSVGAGGGYEQYF. For the CDR3, the DNA is TGTGCCAGCAGCGTAGGTGCAGGGGGTGGTTACGAGCAGTACTTC.

The J gene is TRBJ2-1, the V gene TRBV27; 10 positions match TRBD1. Germline-derived CDR1 and CDR2 are MNHEY and SMNVEV (reference sequence). V was pared by 5 bases and J by 9 bases, with 10 bases of the junction left unmatched. The CDR3 length is 15 residues. The CDR3 spells CASSVTTGGAAEQFF. The CDR3 nucleotides read TGTGCCAGCAGTGTCACGACAGGGGGCGCGGCTGAGCAGTTCTTC.

This chain uses TRBV29-1 with TRBJ2-1; TRBD1 matches at 8 bases. The CDR3 is 15 amino acids. Germline-derived CDR1 and CDR2 are SQVTM and ANQGSEA. V lost 1 base to trimming and J lost 3 bases; unmatched junction nucleotides: 5. The CDR3 DNA sequence: TGCAGCGTTGAAGGGGGGACAGGACTCTACAATGAGCAGTTCTTC. Translation gives CSVEGGTGLYNEQFF.

V gene TRBV5-1 combines with J gene TRBJ2-7; 9 bases are shared with TRBD2. The CDR3 consists of 16 residues. The trim removed 4 bases at V and 0 bases at J, leaving 8 bases unmatched. Per the germline V gene, CDR1 is SGHRS and CDR2 is YFSETQ. In nucleotides, the CDR3 is TGCGCCAGCAGCACCGGACTAGCGACGCTCTCCTACGAGCAGTACTTC. It specifies CASSTGLATLSYEQYF.

The rearrangement joins TRBV5-1 to TRBJ2-1; D perhaps matches TRBD2 (5 bases). Per germline, CDR1 SGHRS and CDR2 YFSETQ. The CDR3 is made up of 15 amino acids. V lost 0 bases, J lost 10 bases, and 17 bases lay in between. CDR3 sequence (DNA): TGCGCCAGCAGCTTGGGCCCGCGGGTTGTGGGCGAGCAGTTCTTC. This sequence encodes CASSLGPRVVGEQFF.